This entry concerns a single T cell receptor (beta chain). What it binds is not known. The data originate from a study of T cell repertoires in cytomegalovirus infection. TCRdb processed the reads anew with MiXCR; each CDR3 protein has one entry. Among hundreds of thousands of distinct CDR3 sequences, under 55% were seen once, and the ten largest hold 40% to 50%. V was cut by 5 bases and J by 0 bases, with 17 bases left in between. The CDR3 spans 18 residues. Germline values: CDR1 MNHEY, CDR2 SVGAGI. The rearrangement uses TRBV6-5 and TRBJ1-6, with D unclear. The source material was cultured PBMCs, sampled from culture after CMV antigen stimulation. This TCR was recovered from a human donor in good health (CMV status not recorded). Some clones in this sample may be carry-over from other donors' samples. CDR3 bases: TGTGCCAGCAGTACCGAGCCTGGGGTCCCCTCCTATAATTCACCCCTCCACTTT. Translation: CASSTEPGVPSYNSPLHF.